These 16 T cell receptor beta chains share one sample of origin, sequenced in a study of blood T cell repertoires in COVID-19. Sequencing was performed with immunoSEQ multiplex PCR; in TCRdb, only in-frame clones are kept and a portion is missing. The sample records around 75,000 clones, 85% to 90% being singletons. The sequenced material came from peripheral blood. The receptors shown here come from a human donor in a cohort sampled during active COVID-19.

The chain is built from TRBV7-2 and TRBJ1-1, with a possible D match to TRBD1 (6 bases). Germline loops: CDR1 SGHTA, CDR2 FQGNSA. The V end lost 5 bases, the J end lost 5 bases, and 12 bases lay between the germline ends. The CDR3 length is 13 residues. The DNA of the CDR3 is TGTGCCAGCAGCACCGGGACACGGACTGAAGCTTTCTTT. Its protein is CASSTGTRTEAFF.

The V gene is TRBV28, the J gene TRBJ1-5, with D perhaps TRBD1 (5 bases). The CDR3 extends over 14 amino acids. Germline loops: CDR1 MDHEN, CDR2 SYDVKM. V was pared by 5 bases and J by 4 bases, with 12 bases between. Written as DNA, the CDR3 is TGTGCCAGCAGTCGGGGGACTGCAAATCAGCCCCAGCATTTT. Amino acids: CASSRGTANQPQHF.

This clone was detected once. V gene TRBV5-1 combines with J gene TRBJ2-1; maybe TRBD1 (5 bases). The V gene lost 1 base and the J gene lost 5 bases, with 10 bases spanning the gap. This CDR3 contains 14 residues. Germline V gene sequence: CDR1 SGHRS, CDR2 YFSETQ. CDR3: CASSLTQGNNEQFF. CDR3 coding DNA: TGCGCCAGCAGCTTGACGCAGGGAAACAATGAGCAGTTCTTC.

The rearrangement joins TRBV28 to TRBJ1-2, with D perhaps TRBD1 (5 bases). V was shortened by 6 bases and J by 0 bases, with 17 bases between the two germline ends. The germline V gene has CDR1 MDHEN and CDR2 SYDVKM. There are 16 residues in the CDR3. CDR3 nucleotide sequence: TGTGCCAGCAGCCCGCCGGGGACTCGCCCTAACTATGGCTACACCTTC. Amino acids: CASSPPGTRPNYGYTF.

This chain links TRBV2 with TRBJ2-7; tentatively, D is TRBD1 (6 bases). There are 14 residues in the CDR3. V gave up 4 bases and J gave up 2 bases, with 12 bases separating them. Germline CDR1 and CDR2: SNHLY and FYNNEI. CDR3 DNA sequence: TGTGCCAGCAGTGGGGACACTCTGACCTACGAGCAGTACTTC. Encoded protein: CASSGDTLTYEQYF.

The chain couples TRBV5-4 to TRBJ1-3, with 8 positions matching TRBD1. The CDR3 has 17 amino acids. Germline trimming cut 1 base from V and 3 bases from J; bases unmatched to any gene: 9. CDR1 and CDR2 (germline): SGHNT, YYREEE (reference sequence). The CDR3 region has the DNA TGTGCCAGCAGCTTGTCCGGGGCCAGGGGGCTTGGAAACACCATATATTTT. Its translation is CASSLSGARGLGNTIYF.

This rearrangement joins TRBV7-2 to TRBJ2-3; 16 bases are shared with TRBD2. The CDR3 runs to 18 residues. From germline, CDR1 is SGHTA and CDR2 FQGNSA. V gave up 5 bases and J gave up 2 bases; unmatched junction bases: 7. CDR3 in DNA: TGTGCCAGCAGCCTGGGACTAGCGGGGGGGCGGGTCACAGATACGCAGTATTTT. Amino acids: CASSLGLAGGRVTDTQYF.

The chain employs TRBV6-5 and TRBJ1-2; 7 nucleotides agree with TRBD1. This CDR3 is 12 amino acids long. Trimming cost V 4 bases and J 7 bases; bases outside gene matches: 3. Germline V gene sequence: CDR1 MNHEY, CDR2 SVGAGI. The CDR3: CASSSGGSGYTF. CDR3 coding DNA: TGTGCCAGCAGTTCAGGGGGTTCTGGCTACACCTTC.

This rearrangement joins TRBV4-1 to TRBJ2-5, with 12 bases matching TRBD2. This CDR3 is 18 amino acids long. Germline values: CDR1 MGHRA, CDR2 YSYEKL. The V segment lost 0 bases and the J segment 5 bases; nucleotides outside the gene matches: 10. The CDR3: CASSQDVSSGRAGETQYF. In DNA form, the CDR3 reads TGCGCCAGCAGCCAAGATGTGTCTAGCGGGAGGGCAGGGGAGACCCAGTACTTC.

The CDR3 DNA reads TGTGCCAGCAGCACGGGACAGACCTACGAGCAGTACTTC. It translates to CASSTGQTYEQYF. The chain combines TRBV12-3 or TRBV12-4 with TRBJ2-7; TRBD1 agrees at 7 bases. This CDR3 comprises 13 residues. V trimming: 6 bases; J trimming: 2 bases; junction bases outside the gene matches: 4.

DNA of the CDR3: TGCGCCAGCAGCCATAGCCCGGGACTAGCGGAAAATCCCTCCTACAATGAGCAGTTCTTC. Amino acid sequence: CASSHSPGLAENPSYNEQFF. The chain carries TRBV4-3 and TRBJ2-1, with 11 nucleotides matching TRBD2. The germline V gene encodes CDR1 LGHNA and CDR2 YSLEER. The V segment lost 3 bases and the J segment 0 bases; nucleotides outside the gene matches: 13. CDR3 length: 20 residues.

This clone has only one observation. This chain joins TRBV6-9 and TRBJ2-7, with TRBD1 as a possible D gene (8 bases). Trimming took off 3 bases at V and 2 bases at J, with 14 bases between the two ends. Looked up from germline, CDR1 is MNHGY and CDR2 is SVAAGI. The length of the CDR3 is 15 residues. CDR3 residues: CASSYHRGGAYEQYF. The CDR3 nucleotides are TGTGCCAGCAGTTACCACAGGGGGGGGGCCTACGAGCAGTACTTC.

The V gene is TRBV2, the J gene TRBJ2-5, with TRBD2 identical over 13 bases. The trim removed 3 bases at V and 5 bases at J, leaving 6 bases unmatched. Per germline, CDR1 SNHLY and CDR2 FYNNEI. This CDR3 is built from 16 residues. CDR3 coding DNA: TGTGCCAGCAGTGAGAGGACTAGCGGGGGTCTGGAGACCCAGTACTTC. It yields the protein CASSERTSGGLETQYF.

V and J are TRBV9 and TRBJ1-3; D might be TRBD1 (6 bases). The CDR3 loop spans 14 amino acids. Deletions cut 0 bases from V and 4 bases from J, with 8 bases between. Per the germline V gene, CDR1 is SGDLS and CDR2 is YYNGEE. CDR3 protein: CASSVGTAGNTIYF. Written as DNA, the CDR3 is TGTGCCAGCAGCGTAGGGACAGCCGGAAACACCATATATTTT.

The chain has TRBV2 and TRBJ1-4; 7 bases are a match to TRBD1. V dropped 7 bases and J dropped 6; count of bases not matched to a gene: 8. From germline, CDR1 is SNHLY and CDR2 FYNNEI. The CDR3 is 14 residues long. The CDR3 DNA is TGTGCCAGCAAGGTGGGACAGTTCGATGAAAAACTGTTTTTT. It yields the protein CASKVGQFDEKLFF.

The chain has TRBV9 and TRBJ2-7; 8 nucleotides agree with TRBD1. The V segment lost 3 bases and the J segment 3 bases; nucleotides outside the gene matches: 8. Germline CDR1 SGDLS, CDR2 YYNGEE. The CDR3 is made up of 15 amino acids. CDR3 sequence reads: CASSDPDRDNYEQYF. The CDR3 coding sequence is TGTGCCAGCAGCGATCCGGACAGGGATAACTACGAGCAGTACTTC.